This entry is about one TCR beta chain. Its recognized antigen is unknown. The record has no base qualities; no much larger clone is one base away. The immunoSEQ Assay, a bias-controlled multiplex PCR, was used to amplify TCRbeta CDR3 regions from genomic DNA. On the study's bioinformatics: Within the assay, amplification of reference gene primers was used to estimate how many nucleated cells each sample contained. To quantify the absolute abundance of each unique TCRbeta CDR3 rearrangement, sequence reads were collapsed and filtered. For each sample, productive Simpson clonality was calculated by taking the square root of Simpson's diversity index across productive rearrangements. TCRdb carries this immuneACCESS record with in-frame sequences only. Its versions omit some clonotypes, under half of them owing to an unresolved V gene in the studies checked, with the rest unexplained. That table supplies the V and J calls and clone size; D and trimming were determined from the DNA. The sample has more than 95,000 clones on record, about 83% of them singletons. The biggest ten clones account for 5% to 7.5% of the sample.

The sample is drawn from a study of blood T cell repertoires in COVID-19 (dated by TCRdb to the early 2020s). General notes on the study: The collaborator samples originated in the United States, Italy and Spain and spanned the acute and convalescent phases of COVID-19. The prospective study material was composed of cDNA or gDNA derived from T cells, B-cell-depleted T cells, or PBMCs. The dataset comprised deeply sampled blood TCRbeta repertoires from subjects exposed to, actively infected with, or recovered from COVID-19. A freely available public database, intended as a resource for researchers studying the immune response to SARS-CoV-2, is where the repertoires were released. The samples were drawn from two sources: the first 160 participants of the ongoing ImmuneRACE study, and fewer than 1,500 subjects contributed by 6 global collaborators. The sample metadata nearly always contained a de-identified subject ID, COVID-19 status, age in years and sex. Where available, HLA class I and class II types were obtained from metadata supplied by the sample provider rather than from assay-based typing.

Study-wide findings and limitations: The quantity of clinical and demographic metadata differed by source and by participant and was supplied without curation.

The germline V gene (reference sequence) supplies CDR1 MNHEY and CDR2 SMNVEV. The CDR3, from cysteine to phenylalanine, totals 14 residues. Solely the CDR3 DNA is kept, with 42 bases framed from the first base. Trimming removed 5 bases from V and 18 bases from J, leaving 23 bases between the germline ends. Collaborating institutions collected whole blood in K2EDTA tubes following their own protocols. For TCRbeta analysis, collaborators shipped samples as frozen whole blood, isolated PBMCs, or DNA extracted from either of those sample types. The TCR originated in a man between 65 and 85 years old with acute or convalescent COVID-19. Sequenced sample: peripheral blood. This chain is built from TRBV27 and TRBJ1-6; 6 matching bases give a weak D call of TRBD1. CDR3 protein: CASSPTPLGANPHF. The DNA is as follows: TGTGCCAGCAGTCCTACCCCTCTGGGGGCGAATCCCCACTTT.